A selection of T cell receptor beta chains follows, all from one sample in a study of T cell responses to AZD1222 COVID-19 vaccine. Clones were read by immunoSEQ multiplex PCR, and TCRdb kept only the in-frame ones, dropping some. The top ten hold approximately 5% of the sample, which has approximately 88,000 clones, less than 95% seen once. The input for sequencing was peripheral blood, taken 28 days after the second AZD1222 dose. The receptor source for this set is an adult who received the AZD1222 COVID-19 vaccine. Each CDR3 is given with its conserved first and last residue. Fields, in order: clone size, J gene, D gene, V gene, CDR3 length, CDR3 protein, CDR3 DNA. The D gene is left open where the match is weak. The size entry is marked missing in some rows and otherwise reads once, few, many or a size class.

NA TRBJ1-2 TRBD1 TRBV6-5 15 CASSYLAGGNYGYTF TGTGCCAGCAGTTACCTTGCAGGGGGCAACTATGGCTACACCTTC
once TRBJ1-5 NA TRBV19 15 CASSGPGLNNQPQHF TGTGCCAGTAGTGGTCCAGGTCTCAACAATCAGCCCCAGCATTTT
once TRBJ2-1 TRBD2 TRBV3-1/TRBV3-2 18 CASSQDWIAGGYDNEQFF TGTGCCAGCAGCCAAGACTGGATAGCGGGGGGGTATGACAATGAGCAGTTCTTC
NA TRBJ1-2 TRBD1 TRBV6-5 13 CASRRQGEVGYTF TGTGCCAGCAGAAGACAGGGAGAGGTTGGCTACACCTTC
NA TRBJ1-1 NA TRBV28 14 CASSRLRENTEAFF TGTGCCAGCAGTCGACTCAGGGAGAACACTGAAGCTTTCTTT
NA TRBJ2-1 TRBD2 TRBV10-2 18 CASSTGTSGGRTYNEQFF TGCGCCAGCAGTACTGGGACTAGCGGGGGCCGTACCTACAATGAGCAGTTCTTC
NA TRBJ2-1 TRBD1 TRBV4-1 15 CASSREGQGYNEQFF TGCGCCAGCAGCCGAGAGGGACAGGGTTACAATGAGCAGTTCTTC
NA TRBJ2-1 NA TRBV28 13 CASSFSVGQGCFF TGTGCCAGCAGTTTCAGCGTAGGGCAGGGATGCTTCTTC
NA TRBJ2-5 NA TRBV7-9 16 CASSSRRGAGSETQYF TGTGCCAGCAGCTCTCGCCGGGGCGCCGGATCGGAGACCCAGTACTTC
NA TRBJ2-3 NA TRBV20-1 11 CSAPQGPTQYF TGCAGTGCTCCGCAGGGGCCGACGCAGTATTTT
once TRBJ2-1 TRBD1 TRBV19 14 CASTPTGGLNEQFF TGTGCCAGTACCCCGACAGGGGGTCTTAATGAGCAGTTCTTC
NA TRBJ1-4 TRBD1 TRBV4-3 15 CASSESGTGNEKLFF TGCGCCAGCAGCGAATCCGGGACAGGAAATGAAAAACTGTTTTTT
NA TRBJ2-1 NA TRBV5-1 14 CASSFRGARNEQFF TGCGCCAGCAGCTTCAGGGGCGCGCGCAATGAGCAGTTCTTC
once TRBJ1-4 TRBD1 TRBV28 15 CASSLQGATNEKLFF TGTGCCAGCAGTTTACAGGGGGCAACTAATGAAAAACTGTTTTTT
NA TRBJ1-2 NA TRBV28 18 CASSEGSDRTKGGYGYTF TGTGCCAGCAGCGAGGGGTCTGACAGGACGAAAGGCGGATATGGCTACACCTTC
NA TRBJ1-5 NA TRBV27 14 CASRQTGSGQPQHF TGTGCCAGCAGGCAAACAGGGTCGGGTCAGCCCCAGCATTTT
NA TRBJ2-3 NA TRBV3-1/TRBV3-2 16 CASSQEMRLTTDTQYF TGTGCCAGCAGCCAAGAGATGAGGCTTACCACAGATACGCAGTATTTT
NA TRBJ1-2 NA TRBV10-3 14 CAISEGSLNYGYTF TGTGCCATCAGTGAGGGGTCCTTAAACTATGGCTACACCTTC
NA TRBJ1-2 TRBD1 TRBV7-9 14 CASSLARQGAGYTF TGTGCCAGCAGCTTAGCACGGCAGGGGGCCGGCTACACCTTC
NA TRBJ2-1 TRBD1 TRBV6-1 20 CASSELIGTGAPPTYNEQFF TGTGCCAGCAGTGAACTTATTGGGACAGGGGCACCACCAACCTACAATGAGCAGTTCTTC
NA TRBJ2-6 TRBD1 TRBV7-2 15 CASSPTGAGANVLTF TGTGCCAGCAGCCCTACAGGGGCTGGGGCCAACGTCCTGACTTTC
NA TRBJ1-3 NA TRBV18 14 CASSADNSGNTIYF TGTGCCAGCTCCGCCGACAACTCTGGAAACACCATATATTTT